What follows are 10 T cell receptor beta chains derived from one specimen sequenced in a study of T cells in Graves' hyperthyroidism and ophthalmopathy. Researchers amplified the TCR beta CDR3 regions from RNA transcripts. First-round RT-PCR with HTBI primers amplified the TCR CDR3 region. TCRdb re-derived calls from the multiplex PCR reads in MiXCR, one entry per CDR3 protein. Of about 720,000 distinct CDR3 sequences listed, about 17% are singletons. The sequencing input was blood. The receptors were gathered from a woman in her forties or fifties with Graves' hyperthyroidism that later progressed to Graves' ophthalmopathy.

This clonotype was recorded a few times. The CDR3 DNA reads TGTGCCAGCAGCCAACGGGACCTCAATTCACCCCTCCACTTT. Translation: CASSQRDLNSPLHF. This rearrangement joins TRBV4-2 to TRBJ1-6; weak D call: TRBD1 (5 bases). The CDR3 extends over 14 amino acids. Germline-derived CDR1 and CDR2 are LGHNA and YNFKEQ. Trimming removed 2 bases at V and 7 bases at J, with 9 bases between.

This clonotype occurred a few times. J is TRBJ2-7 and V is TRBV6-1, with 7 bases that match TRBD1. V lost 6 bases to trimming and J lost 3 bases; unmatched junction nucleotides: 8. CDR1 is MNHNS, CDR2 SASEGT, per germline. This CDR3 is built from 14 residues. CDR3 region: CASRTYRGNYEQYF. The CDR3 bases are TGTGCCAGCAGGACTTACAGGGGAAACTACGAGCAGTACTTC.

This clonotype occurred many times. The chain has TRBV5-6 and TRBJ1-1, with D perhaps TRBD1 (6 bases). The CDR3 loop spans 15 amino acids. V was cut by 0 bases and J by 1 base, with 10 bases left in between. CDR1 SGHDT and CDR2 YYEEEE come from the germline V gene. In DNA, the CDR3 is TGTGCCAGCAGCTTGGTTAGGGGACAGAACACTGAAGCTTTCTTT. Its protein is CASSLVRGQNTEAFF.

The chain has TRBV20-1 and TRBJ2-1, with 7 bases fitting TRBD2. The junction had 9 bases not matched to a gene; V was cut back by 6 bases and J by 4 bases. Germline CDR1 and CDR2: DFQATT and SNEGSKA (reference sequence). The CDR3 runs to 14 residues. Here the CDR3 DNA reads TGCAGTGCATGGGGGAGGGAGGCTTACAATGAGCAGTTCTTC. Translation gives CSAWGREAYNEQFF.

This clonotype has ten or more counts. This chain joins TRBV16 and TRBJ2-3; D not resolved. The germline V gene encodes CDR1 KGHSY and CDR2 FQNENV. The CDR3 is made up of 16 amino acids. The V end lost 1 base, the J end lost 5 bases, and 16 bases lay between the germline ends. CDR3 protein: CASSQYPRLGKDTQYF. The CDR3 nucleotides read TGTGCCAGCAGCCAATACCCACGGCTTGGGAAAGATACGCAGTATTTT.

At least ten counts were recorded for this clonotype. CDR3 nucleotide sequence: TGTGCCAGCAGCCCAGACCGAACAAGCTCCTACAATGAGCAGTTCTTC. This gives the protein CASSPDRTSSYNEQFF. The chain joins TRBV3-1 to TRBJ2-1; D is unclear. Germline V gene data show CDR1 as LGHDT and CDR2 as YNNKEL (reference sequence). CDR3 length: 16 residues. V lost 4 bases and J 0 bases, leaving 13 bases between the germline ends.

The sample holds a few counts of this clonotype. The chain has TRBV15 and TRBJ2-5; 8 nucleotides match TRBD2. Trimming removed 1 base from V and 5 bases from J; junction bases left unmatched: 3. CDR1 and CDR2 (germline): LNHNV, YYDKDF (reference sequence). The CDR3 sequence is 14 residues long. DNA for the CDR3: TGTGCCACCAGCAGAGGGACTAGCTGGGAGACCCAGTACTTC. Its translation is CATSRGTSWETQYF.

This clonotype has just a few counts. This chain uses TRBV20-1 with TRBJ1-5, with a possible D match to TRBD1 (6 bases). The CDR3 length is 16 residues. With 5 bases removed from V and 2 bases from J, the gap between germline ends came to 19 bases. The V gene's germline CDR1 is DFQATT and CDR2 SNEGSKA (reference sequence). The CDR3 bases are TGCAGTGCTCGTCAACCTACAGGGACGGGCAATCAGCCCCAGCATTTT. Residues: CSARQPTGTGNQPQHF.

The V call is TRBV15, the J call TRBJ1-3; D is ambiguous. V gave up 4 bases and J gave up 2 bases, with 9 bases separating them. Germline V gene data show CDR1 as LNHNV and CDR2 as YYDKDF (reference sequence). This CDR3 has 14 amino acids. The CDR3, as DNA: TGTGCCACCAGCACTCGGACGGCTGGAAACACCATATATTTT. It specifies CATSTRTAGNTIYF. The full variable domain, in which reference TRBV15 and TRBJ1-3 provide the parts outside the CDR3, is DAMVIQNPRYQVTQFGKPVTLSCSQTLNHNVMYWYQQKSSQAPKLLFHYYDKDFNNEADTPDNFQSRRPNTSFCFLDIRSPGLGDTAMYLCATSTRTAGNTIYFGEGSWLTVV.

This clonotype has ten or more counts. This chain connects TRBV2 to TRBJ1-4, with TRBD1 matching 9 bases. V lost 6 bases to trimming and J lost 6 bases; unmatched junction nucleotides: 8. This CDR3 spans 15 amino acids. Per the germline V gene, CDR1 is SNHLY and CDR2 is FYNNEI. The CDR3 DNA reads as TGTGCCAGCAGCAATACAGGGGGCTCTGATGAAAAACTGTTTTTT. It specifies CASSNTGGSDEKLFF.